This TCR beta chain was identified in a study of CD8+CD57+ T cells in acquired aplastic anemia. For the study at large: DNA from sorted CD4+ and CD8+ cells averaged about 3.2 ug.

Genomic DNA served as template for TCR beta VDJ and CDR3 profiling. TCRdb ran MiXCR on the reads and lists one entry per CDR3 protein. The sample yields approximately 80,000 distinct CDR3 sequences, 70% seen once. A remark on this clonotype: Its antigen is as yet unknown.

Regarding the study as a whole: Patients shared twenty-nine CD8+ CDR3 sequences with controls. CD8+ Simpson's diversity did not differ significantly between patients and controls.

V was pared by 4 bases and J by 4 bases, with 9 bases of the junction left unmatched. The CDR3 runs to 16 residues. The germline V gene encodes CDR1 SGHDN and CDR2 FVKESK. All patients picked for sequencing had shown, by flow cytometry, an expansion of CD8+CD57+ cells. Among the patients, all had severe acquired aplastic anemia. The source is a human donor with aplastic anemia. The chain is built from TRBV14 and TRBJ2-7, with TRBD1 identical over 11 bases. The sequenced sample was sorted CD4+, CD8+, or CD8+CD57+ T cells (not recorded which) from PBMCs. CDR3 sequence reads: CASSPLVGTGGYEQYF. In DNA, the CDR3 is TGTGCCAGCAGCCCATTGGTCGGGACAGGGGGTTACGAGCAGTACTTC.